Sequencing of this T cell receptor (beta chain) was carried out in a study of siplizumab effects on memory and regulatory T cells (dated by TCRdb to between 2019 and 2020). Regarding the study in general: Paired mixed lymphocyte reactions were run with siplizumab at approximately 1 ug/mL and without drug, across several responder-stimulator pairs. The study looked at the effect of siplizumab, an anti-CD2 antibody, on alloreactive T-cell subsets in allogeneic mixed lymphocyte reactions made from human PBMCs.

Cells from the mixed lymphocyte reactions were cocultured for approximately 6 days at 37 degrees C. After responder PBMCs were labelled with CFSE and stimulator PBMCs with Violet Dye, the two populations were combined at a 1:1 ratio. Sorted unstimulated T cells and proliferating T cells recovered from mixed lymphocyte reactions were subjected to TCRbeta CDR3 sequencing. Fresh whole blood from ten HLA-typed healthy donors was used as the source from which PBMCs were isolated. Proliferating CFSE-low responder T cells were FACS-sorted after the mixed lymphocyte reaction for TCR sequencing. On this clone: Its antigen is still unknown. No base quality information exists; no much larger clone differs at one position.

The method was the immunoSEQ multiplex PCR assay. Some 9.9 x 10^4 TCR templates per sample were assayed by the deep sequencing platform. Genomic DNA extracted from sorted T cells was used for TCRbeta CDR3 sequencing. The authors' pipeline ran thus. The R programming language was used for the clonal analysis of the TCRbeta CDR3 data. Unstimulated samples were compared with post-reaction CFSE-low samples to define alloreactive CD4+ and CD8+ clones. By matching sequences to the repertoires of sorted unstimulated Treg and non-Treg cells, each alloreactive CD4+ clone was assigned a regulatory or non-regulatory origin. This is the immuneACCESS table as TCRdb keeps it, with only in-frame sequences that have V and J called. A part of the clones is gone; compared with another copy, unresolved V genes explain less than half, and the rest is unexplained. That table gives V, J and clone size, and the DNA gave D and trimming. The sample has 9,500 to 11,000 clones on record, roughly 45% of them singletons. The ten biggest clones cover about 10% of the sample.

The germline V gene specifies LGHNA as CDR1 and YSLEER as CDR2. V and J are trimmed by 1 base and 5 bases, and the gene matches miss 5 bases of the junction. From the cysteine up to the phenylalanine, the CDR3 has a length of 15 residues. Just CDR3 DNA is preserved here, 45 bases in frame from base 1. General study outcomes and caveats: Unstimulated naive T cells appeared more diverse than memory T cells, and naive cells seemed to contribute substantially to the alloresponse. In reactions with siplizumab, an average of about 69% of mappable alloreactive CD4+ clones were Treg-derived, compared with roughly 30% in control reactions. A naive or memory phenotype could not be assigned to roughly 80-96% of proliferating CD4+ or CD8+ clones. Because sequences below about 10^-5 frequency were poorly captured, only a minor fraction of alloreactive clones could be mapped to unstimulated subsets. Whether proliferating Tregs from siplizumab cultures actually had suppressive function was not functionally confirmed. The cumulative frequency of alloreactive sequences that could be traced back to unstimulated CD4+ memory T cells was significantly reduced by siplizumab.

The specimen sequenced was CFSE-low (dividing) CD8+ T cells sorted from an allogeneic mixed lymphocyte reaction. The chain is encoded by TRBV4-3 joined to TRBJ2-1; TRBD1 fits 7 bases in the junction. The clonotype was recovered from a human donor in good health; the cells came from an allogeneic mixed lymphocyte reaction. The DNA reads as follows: TGCGCCAGCAGCCAAGCCTGGGACAGAAACAATGAGCAGTTCTTC. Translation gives CASSQAWDRNNEQFF.